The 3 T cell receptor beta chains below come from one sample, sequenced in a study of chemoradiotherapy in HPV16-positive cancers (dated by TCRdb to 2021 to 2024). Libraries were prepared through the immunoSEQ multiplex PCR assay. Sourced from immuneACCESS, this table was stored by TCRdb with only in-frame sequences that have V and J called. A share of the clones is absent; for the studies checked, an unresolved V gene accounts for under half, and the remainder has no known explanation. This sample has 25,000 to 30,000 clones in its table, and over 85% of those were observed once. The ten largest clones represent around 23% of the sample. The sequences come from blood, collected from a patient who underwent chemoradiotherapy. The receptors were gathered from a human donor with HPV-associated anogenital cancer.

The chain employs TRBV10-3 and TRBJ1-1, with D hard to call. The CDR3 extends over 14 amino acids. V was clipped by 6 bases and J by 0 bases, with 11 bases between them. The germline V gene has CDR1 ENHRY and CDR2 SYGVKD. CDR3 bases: TGTGCCATCAGGCCCACGGGAGTGAACACTGAAGCTTTCTTT. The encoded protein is CAIRPTGVNTEAFF.

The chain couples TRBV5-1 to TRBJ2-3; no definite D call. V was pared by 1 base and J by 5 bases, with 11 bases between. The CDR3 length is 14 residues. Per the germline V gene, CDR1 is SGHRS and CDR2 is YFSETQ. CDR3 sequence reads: CASSLWQVQDTQYF. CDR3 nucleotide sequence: TGCGCCAGCAGCTTGTGGCAGGTCCAAGATACGCAGTATTTT.

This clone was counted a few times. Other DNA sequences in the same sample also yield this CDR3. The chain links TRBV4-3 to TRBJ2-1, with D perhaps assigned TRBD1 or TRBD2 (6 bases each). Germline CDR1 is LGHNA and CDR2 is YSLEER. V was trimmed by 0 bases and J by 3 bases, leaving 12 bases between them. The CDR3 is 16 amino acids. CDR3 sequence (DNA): TGCGCCAGCAGCCAAGATTCCGGGGGCTACTACAATGAGCAGTTCTTC. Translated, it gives CASSQDSGGYYNEQFF.